The clone carrying this T cell receptor (beta chain) has a count of ten or more. This sample is drawn from a study of T cell repertoires in cytomegalovirus infection. V dropped 7 bases and J dropped 1 base, with 16 bases sitting between them. Germline CDR1 reads SNHLY; CDR2 reads FYNNEI. CDR3 size: 15 residues. In TCRdb, the reads were re-called with MiXCR into one record per CDR3 protein. The top ten hold about 17% of the sample, which has roughly 150,000 distinct CDR3 sequences, 17% seen once. Sequenced: CD8+ T cells from PBMCs. V gene TRBV2 combines with J gene TRBJ1-1; D uncertain. The source is a human donor in good health (CMV status not recorded). Some clones in this sample may be carry-over from other donors' samples. The CDR3 nucleotides read TGTGCCAGCATTGCCTTAGGAGCTCCGAACACTGAAGCTTTCTTT. Translation gives CASIALGAPNTEAFF. The full variable domain, rest sourced from reference TRBV2 and TRBJ1-1, is EPEVTQTPSHQVTQMGQEVILRCVPISNHLYFYWYRQILGQKVEFLVSFYNNEISEKSEIFDDQFSVERPDGSNFTLKIRSTKLEDSAMYFCASIALGAPNTEAFFGQGTRLTVV.